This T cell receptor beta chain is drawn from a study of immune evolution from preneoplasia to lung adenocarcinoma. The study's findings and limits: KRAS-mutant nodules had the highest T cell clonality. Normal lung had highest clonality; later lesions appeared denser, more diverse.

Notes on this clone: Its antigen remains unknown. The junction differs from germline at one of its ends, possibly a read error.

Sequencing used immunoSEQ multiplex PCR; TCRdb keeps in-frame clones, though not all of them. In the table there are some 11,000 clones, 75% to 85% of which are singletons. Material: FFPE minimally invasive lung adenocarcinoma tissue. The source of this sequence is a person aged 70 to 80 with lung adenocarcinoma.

CDR3 in amino acids: CASSLESGYYNEQFF. The CDR3 coding sequence is TGTGCCAGCAGCTTAGAGTCAGGTTACTACAATGAACAGTTCTTC. J is TRBJ2-1 and V is TRBV11-2; no firm D call. The V gene's germline CDR1 is SGHAT and CDR2 FQNNGV. This CDR3 has 15 residues. The full variable domain, completed using reference TRBV11-2 and TRBJ2-1, is EAGVAQSPRYKIIEKRQSVAFWCNPISGHATLYWYQQILGQGPKLLIQFQNNGVVDDSQLPKDRFSAERLKGVDSTLKIQPAKLEDSAVYLCASSLESGYYNEQFFGPGTRLTVL.